A single sample is the source of the 27 T cell receptor beta chains below, sequenced in a study of T cell repertoires in cytomegalovirus infection. For these TCRs, the target antigens are not known. MiXCR, applied by TCRdb to the reads, yields one record per CDR3 protein. The sample records 650,000 to 900,000 distinct CDR3 sequences, just under 30% being singletons. Material: cultured CD8+ T cells from PBMCs, obtained from culture after CMV antigen stimulation. These receptors all come from a human donor in good health (CMV status not recorded). Some clones in this sample may be carry-over from other donors' samples.

This clonotype is a singleton in its sample. The chain couples TRBV9 to TRBJ2-1, with a tentative D call TRBD1 (6 bases). The CDR3 length is 15 residues. V shed 5 bases and J shed 4 bases, with 16 bases lying between them. Germline CDR1 SGDLS, CDR2 YYNGEE. DNA of the CDR3: TGTGCCAGCAGGGGGACCGGGACAACATACAATGAGCAGTTCTTC. The encoded protein is CASRGTGTTYNEQFF.

The chain couples TRBV12-3 or TRBV12-4 to TRBJ2-1; the D is unclear. CDR3 length: 15 residues. Trimming shortened V by 2 bases and J by 5 bases, and 13 bases separated the two germline ends. CDR3 coding DNA: TGTGCCAGCAGTTTAAGTGGCCGGGCCCACAATGAGCAGTTCTTC. Encoded protein: CASSLSGRAHNEQFF.

The chain couples TRBV7-8 to TRBJ1-1; D call uncertain. V lost 7 bases to trimming and J lost 3 bases, with 12 bases between them. The V gene's germline CDR1 is SGHVS and CDR2 FQNEAQ. The CDR3 runs to 13 residues. DNA of the CDR3: TGTGCCAGCACCCTCGGACGTTACACTGAAGCTTTCTTT. Translating it yields CASTLGRYTEAFF.

This chain uses TRBV12-3 or TRBV12-4 with TRBJ2-2; D remains ambiguous. V lost 3 bases and J 7 bases, leaving 9 bases between the germline ends. The length of the CDR3 is 13 residues. This chain's CDR3 is CASSFRASGELFF. CDR3 DNA sequence: TGTGCCAGCAGTTTTCGTGCCAGCGGGGAGCTGTTTTTT.

This sequence joins TRBV7-8 and TRBJ2-1; tentatively, D is TRBD1 (6 bases). This CDR3 has 14 residues. Germline V gene data show CDR1 as SGHVS and CDR2 as FQNEAQ. Deletions cut 9 bases from V and 4 bases from J, with 16 bases between. CDR3 loop: CARRHRETYNEQFF. In DNA, the CDR3 is TGTGCCAGACGGCACAGGGAAACTTACAATGAGCAGTTCTTC.

The J gene is TRBJ2-7, the V gene TRBV15, with TRBD2 matching 10 bases. The CDR3 length is 13 residues. Germline CDR1 and CDR2: LNHNV and YYDKDF (reference sequence). V gave up 5 bases and J gave up 5 bases; unmatched junction bases: 3. The CDR3 coding sequence is TGTGCCACCAGCCGACTAGCGGGTAACGAGCAGTACTTC. This gives the protein CATSRLAGNEQYF.

The gene calls are TRBV6-1 and TRBJ2-7; 10 bases align to TRBD1. Germline V CDR1 and CDR2: MNHNS, SASEGT. V gave up 11 bases and J gave up 2 bases; unmatched junction bases: 6. There are 13 residues in the CDR3. The DNA for the CDR3 is TGTGCCCTTGGGGGACAGGGGACCTACGAGCAGTACTTC. It is translated as CALGGQGTYEQYF.

This sequence joins TRBV15 and TRBJ2-1; D may be TRBD1 or TRBD2 (5 bases each). Germline CDR1 and CDR2: LNHNV and YYDKDF (reference sequence). V lost 4 bases, J lost 5 bases, and 12 bases lay in between. The CDR3 extends over 14 amino acids. CDR3 in DNA: TGTGCCACCAGCACTCGAGGGACCAACAATGAGCAGTTCTTC. Its translation: CATSTRGTNNEQFF.

The chain has TRBV12-3 or TRBV12-4 and TRBJ2-7; no reliable D call. The length of the CDR3 is 12 residues. Deletions cut 7 bases from V and 3 bases from J, with 10 bases between. The DNA of the CDR3 is TGTGCCAGCACGTCAAATTACTACGAGCAGTACTTC. Protein sequence: CASTSNYYEQYF.

The chain couples TRBV5-1 to TRBJ2-7, with 11 bases identical to TRBD2. Germline-derived CDR1 and CDR2 are SGHRS and YFSETQ. The CDR3 is 17 residues long. V lost 0 bases and J lost 3; bases outside the gene matches: 8. CDR3 region: CASSLESTSGGYYEQYF. The CDR3 nucleotides read TGCGCCAGCAGCTTGGAATCCACTAGCGGGGGATACTACGAGCAGTACTTC.

This clonotype was picked up a small number of times. This chain uses TRBV28 with TRBJ2-3; D may be TRBD1 or TRBD2 (5 bases each). The CDR3 covers 13 residues. Trimming left V 8 bases short and J 3 bases short, with 12 bases between. Germline values: CDR1 MDHEN, CDR2 SYDVKM. The CDR3 loop reads CASLGESTDTQYF. The CDR3, as DNA: TGTGCCAGCCTGGGGGAGTCAACAGATACGCAGTATTTT.

In its sample, this clonotype was seen many times. The J gene is TRBJ2-1, the V gene TRBV7-2; 12 positions match TRBD2. The length of the CDR3 is 16 residues. Per the germline V gene, CDR1 is SGHTA and CDR2 is FQGNSA. The ends lost 1 base at V and 8 bases at J; junction bases unmatched: 6. This chain's CDR3 is CASSLGLAGGRYEQFF. The CDR3 DNA follows: TGTGCCAGCAGCTTAGGGCTAGCGGGGGGGCGGTATGAGCAGTTCTTC. Looking up the rest from reference TRBV7-2 and TRBJ2-1 gives the full variable domain: GAGVSQSPSNKVTEKGKDVELRCDPISGHTALYWYRQSLGQGLEFLIYFQGNSAPDKSGLPSDRFSAERTGGSVSTLTIQRTQQEDSAVYLCASSLGLAGGRYEQFFGPGTRLTVL.

This chain joins TRBV2 and TRBJ2-5; D could derive from TRBD1 or TRBD2 (5 bases each). Trimming removed 6 bases at V and 3 bases at J, with 17 bases between. The CDR3 length is 15 residues. Germline CDR1 and CDR2: SNHLY and FYNNEI. This CDR3 reads CASRGHGLGEETQYF. The CDR3 region has the DNA TGTGCCAGCAGAGGACACGGACTGGGCGAAGAGACCCAGTACTTC.

This clonotype was found many times. CDR3 region: CASSPLSGASYNEQFF. In DNA, the CDR3 is TGTGCCAGCAGCCCCTTGAGCGGGGCCTCCTACAATGAGCAGTTCTTC. V usage is TRBV12-3 or TRBV12-4 and J usage is TRBJ2-1; 7 bases agree with TRBD2. V shed 6 bases and J 0 bases; nucleotides not matched to a gene: 8. The CDR3 runs to 16 residues.

V and J are TRBV28 and TRBJ1-5, with D possibly matching TRBD1 (6 bases). V gave up 7 bases and J gave up 7 bases, with 20 bases separating them. The CDR3 consists of 15 residues. CDR1 is MDHEN and CDR2 is SYDVKM in the germline V gene. As DNA, the CDR3 is TGTGCCAGCACCTTAACAGGGAACCTTATGCAGCCCCAGCATTTT. It specifies CASTLTGNLMQPQHF.

CDR3 sequence reads: CASSPMGPIQETQYF. The DNA of the CDR3 is TGTGCCAGCTCACCGATGGGACCAATACAAGAGACCCAGTACTTC. The chain employs TRBV18 and TRBJ2-5, with D perhaps being TRBD1 or TRBD2 (5 bases each). Trimming shortened V by 3 bases and J by 2 bases, and 13 bases separated the two germline ends. Germline V CDR1 and CDR2: KGHSH, LQKENI. This CDR3 region has 15 residues.

This clonotype has just a few counts. The rearrangement links TRBV7-9 to TRBJ2-1; D uncertain. V lost 5 bases and J lost 6, with 8 bases in between. The CDR3 totals 12 residues. Germline CDR1 reads SEHNR; CDR2 reads FQNEAQ (reference sequence). The CDR3 sequence is CASSPRFNEQFF. The CDR3 coding sequence is TGTGCCAGCAGCCCACGCTTCAATGAGCAGTTCTTC. The variable domain in full, with the rest retrieved from reference TRBV7-9 and TRBJ2-1, is DTGVSQNPRHKITKRGQNVTFRCDPISEHNRLYWYRQTLGQGPEFLTYFQNEAQLEKSRLLSDRFSAERPKGSFSTLEIQRTEQGDSAMYLCASSPRFNEQFFGPGTRLTVL.

The rearrangement uses TRBV7-9 and TRBJ2-5; tentative D call: TRBD2 (5 bases). The CDR3 is made up of 14 amino acids. Germline CDR1 is SEHNR and CDR2 is FQNEAQ (reference sequence). The V gene lost 2 bases and the J gene lost 4 bases, with 11 bases spanning the gap. The CDR3 DNA reads as TGTGCCAGCAGCTTAACCAAAGGAGGAGAGACCCAGTACTTC. Its protein is CASSLTKGGETQYF.

The chain employs TRBV11-1 and TRBJ2-2; TRBD1 might be the D (5 bases). Trimming took 5 bases from V and 1 from J, leaving 11 bases between them. Germline assignment: CDR1 SGHAT and CDR2 FQDESV (reference sequence). The CDR3 totals 15 residues. This chain's CDR3 is CASSPDRENTGELFF. The CDR3 DNA is TGTGCCAGCAGCCCAGACAGAGAGAACACCGGGGAGCTGTTTTTT.

The chain employs TRBV18 and TRBJ1-6; D is perhaps TRBD1 (6 bases). This CDR3 is 15 amino acids long. V gave up 3 bases and J gave up 4 bases, with 10 bases separating them. CDR1 and CDR2 (germline): KGHSH, LQKENI. The CDR3 is CASSPEDRYNSPLHF. The DNA of the CDR3 is TGTGCCAGCTCACCTGAGGACAGATATAATTCACCCCTCCACTTT.

This clonotype was recorded once. V is TRBV11-2 and J is TRBJ2-5; weak D call: TRBD2 (5 bases). Between the trimmed V and J ends, which lost 7 bases and 0 bases, there was a span of 15 bases. Looked up from germline, CDR1 is SGHAT and CDR2 is FQNNGV. This CDR3 comprises 15 residues. The CDR3 nucleotides read TGTGCCAGCACCCTAAGCGGACCGTACCAAGAGACCCAGTACTTC. Translation gives CASTLSGPYQETQYF. Using reference TRBV11-2 and TRBJ2-5 for the parts outside the CDR3, the full variable domain is EAGVAQSPRYKIIEKRQSVAFWCNPISGHATLYWYQQILGQGPKLLIQFQNNGVVDDSQLPKDRFSAERLKGVDSTLKIQPAKLEDSAVYLCASTLSGPYQETQYFGPGTRLLVL.

A few counts support this clonotype. V gene TRBV12-3 or TRBV12-4 combines with J gene TRBJ2-1, with 9 positions matching TRBD2. This CDR3 region has 15 residues. The trim removed 8 bases at V and 10 bases at J, leaving 15 bases unmatched. DNA of the CDR3: TGTGCCAGCTCGAAAGAGGCTAGCGGGGTGGGCGAGCAGTTCTTC. Its protein is CASSKEASGVGEQFF.

The genes are TRBV12-5 and TRBJ2-7; D is uncertain. Germline V gives CDR1 LGHNT, CDR2 FRNRAP. V lost 1 base and J lost 7, with 11 bases in between. The CDR3 covers 13 residues. The CDR3 nucleotides are TGTGCTAGTGGTTTGGCGACCCCTGGGGAGCAGTACTTC. Amino acids: CASGLATPGEQYF. Full variable domain (rest looked up from reference TRBV12-5 and TRBJ2-7): DARVTQTPRHKVTEMGQEVTMRCQPILGHNTVFWYRQTMMQGLELLAYFRNRAPLDDSGMPKDRFSAEMPDATLATLKIQPSEPRDSAVYFCASGLATPGEQYFGPGTRLTVT.

This clonotype was seen only once. The conserved closing phenylalanine or tryptophan is absent in this CDR3, likely reflecting a read error. V usage is TRBV24-1 and J usage is TRBJ2-3; 9 bases line up with TRBD2. Germline-derived CDR1 and CDR2 are KGHDR and SFDVKD. This CDR3 region has 16 residues. With V trimmed by 1 base and J by 6 bases, 7 bases remained unmatched. The CDR3 here is CATSDLASGGPDTQYS. The CDR3 DNA sequence: TGTGCCACCAGTGATTTAGCCAGCGGGGGGCCGGATACGCAGTATTCT.

This clonotype was detected ten times or more. V and J are TRBV4-3 and TRBJ1-2, with 9 bases that match TRBD1. The CDR3 consists of 17 residues. The J segment lost 2 bases and the V segment lost 4 bases, leaving 11 bases of the junction unmatched. CDR1 and CDR2 from the germline V gene are LGHNA and YSLEER. The CDR3 is CASSLRDREERNYGYTF. CDR3 DNA sequence: TGCGCCAGCAGCCTCAGGGACAGGGAAGAGAGGAACTATGGCTACACCTTC.

The CDR3 bases are TGTGCCAGCAGCCCGCACCGGGACACTCGCTACGAGCAGTACGTC. This sequence encodes CASSPHRDTRYEQYV. The chain is built from TRBV5-5 and TRBJ2-7; maybe TRBD1 (6 bases). Between the trimmed V and J ends, which lost 4 bases and 3 bases, there was a span of 17 bases. Germline values: CDR1 SGHKS, CDR2 YYEKEE (reference sequence). The CDR3 has 15 residues.

Comments on this clonotype: With a much larger clone just one base away, this may be a read error. V is TRBV12-3 or TRBV12-4 and J is TRBJ1-2, with no clear D. This CDR3 is built from 13 residues. The V and J ends lost 11 bases and 2 bases respectively, with 15 bases between them. In DNA form, the CDR3 reads TGTGCCGGCATCGTGGGAGAAAACTATGGCTACACCTTC. As protein: CAGIVGENYGYTF.